This T cell receptor beta chain was recovered during a study of T cells in Graves' hyperthyroidism and ophthalmopathy. Points from the study as a whole: The majority of expanded thyroid clonotypes above 0.001 also appeared in blood.

CDR3 length: 12 residues. Trimming removed 3 bases at V and 3 bases at J, with 6 bases between. Germline CDR1 and CDR2: SGHRS and YFSETQ. In regard to this clonotype: What it binds is unknown.

Each 10 ml fresh peripheral blood draw supplied the PBMCs. Researchers amplified the TCR beta CDR3 regions from RNA transcripts. Carried out on the TCR CDR3, a first-round RT-PCR used the HTBI primer set. A single record per CDR3 protein comes from TCRdb applying MiXCR to the multiplex PCR reads. Among roughly 700,000 distinct CDR3 sequences, about a third were seen once, and the ten largest hold roughly 31%. Input material: blood. The chain is built from TRBV5-1 and TRBJ2-5; D call uncertain. This TCR was sampled from a woman aged 40-49 years with Graves' hyperthyroidism. The CDR3 nucleotides are TGCGCCAGCAGCTATGCTGAAGAGACCCAGTACTTC. Translating gives CASSYAEETQYF.